These T cell receptor beta chains were read from a single sample in a study of blood T cell repertoires in COVID-19. Assay used: immunoSEQ multiplex PCR; TCRdb lists only in-frame clones, some missing. Seen here are 100,000 or so clones, roughly 84% observed once, and the top ten hold 2.1%. Input material: peripheral blood. Receptors originate from a human donor in a cohort sampled during active COVID-19. CDR3s include the opening cysteine and the closing phenylalanine or tryptophan. Fields, in order: J gene, D gene, clone size, V gene, CDR3 protein, CDR3 DNA. The D gene is left open where the match is weak. Clone size is stated in some rows and not others, as once, few, many or a class when expanded.

TRBJ1-2 - - TRBV28 CASRAGGDTTNYGYTF TGTGCCAGCAGGGCGGGGGGGGACACTACTAACTATGGCTACACCTTC
TRBJ2-7 TRBD1 - TRBV4-1 CASSQDGTGTYEQYF TGCGCCAGCAGCCAAGATGGGACAGGGACTTACGAGCAGTACTTC
TRBJ1-2 - - TRBV4-1 CASSQDLPLNYGYTF TGCGCCAGCAGCCAAGACCTCCCCCTGAACTATGGCTACACCTTC
TRBJ2-3 TRBD1 - TRBV12-3/TRBV12-4 CASSGDRVTQYF TGTGCCAGCAGTGGGGACAGGGTCACGCAGTATTTT
TRBJ2-1 TRBD2 - TRBV6-4 CASSGREGNEQFF TGTGCCAGCAGTGGCCGGGAGGGCAACGAGCAGTTCTTC
TRBJ1-3 - - TRBV7-8 CASSFEGNTIYF TGTGCCAGCAGCTTTGAGGGAAACACCATATATTTT
TRBJ2-3 - - TRBV5-1 CASSLGGSTVDTQYF TGCGCCAGCAGCTTGGGAGGGTCCACGGTAGATACGCAGTATTTT
TRBJ1-2 - once TRBV6-5 CASSYSGAKGYGYTF TGTGCCAGCAGTTACTCGGGGGCTAAGGGCTATGGCTACACCTTC
TRBJ2-1 TRBD1 - TRBV25-1 CASSEGRGLYNEQFF TGTGCCAGCAGTGAGGGCAGGGGGCTTTACAATGAGCAGTTCTTC
TRBJ2-3 - - TRBV12-3/TRBV12-4 CASRGLERDTQYF TGTGCCAGCCGGGGGTTGGAGAGAGATACGCAGTATTTT
TRBJ2-2 - - TRBV5-5 CASSPRGVNTGELFF TGTGCCAGCAGCCCCAGGGGGGTTAACACCGGGGAGCTGTTTTTT
TRBJ2-7 TRBD1 many TRBV5-5 CASSLTPGQAYEQYF TGTGCCAGCAGCCTGACTCCGGGACAGGCTTACGAGCAGTACTTC
TRBJ1-1 - - TRBV30 CAWSVQTNTEAFF TGTGCCTGGAGTGTACAGACGAACACTGAAGCTTTCTTT
TRBJ1-3 - few TRBV18 CASSPQGNTIYF TGTGCCAGCTCCCCTCAGGGAAACACCATATATTTT
TRBJ2-3 - - TRBV3-1/TRBV3-2 CASSQHGGQRNTQYF TGTGCCAGCAGCCAGCACGGGGGGCAACGGAATACGCAGTATTTT
TRBJ2-2 - - TRBV5-5 CASSLVGWNTGELFF TGTGCCAGCAGCTTGGTGGGCTGGAACACCGGGGAGCTGTTTTTT
TRBJ2-6 - - TRBV27 CASGPRDSGANVLTF TGTGCCAGCGGTCCTCGGGACTCTGGGGCCAACGTCCTGACTTTC
TRBJ2-5 - - TRBV5-5 CASSSGSSGTQYF TGTGCCAGCAGCTCCGGGTCCAGTGGGACCCAGTACTTC
TRBJ2-3 - - TRBV7-2 CASSPLTGLSTDTQYF TGTGCCAGCAGCCCACTGACGGGATTAAGCACAGATACGCAGTATTTT
TRBJ1-1 TRBD1 - TRBV5-1 CASSLGTGNTEAFF TGCGCCAGCAGCTTGGGGACAGGGAACACTGAAGCTTTCTTT
TRBJ2-6 - - TRBV6-5 CASSKLISGANVLTF TGTGCCAGCAGCAAACTGATCTCTGGGGCCAACGTCCTGACTTTC
TRBJ2-3 - once TRBV9 CASSPLGGSGDTQYF TGTGCCAGCAGCCCCCTTGGAGGGAGTGGGGATACGCAGTATTTT
TRBJ2-4 - - TRBV3-1/TRBV3-2 CASSQVLAKNIQYF TGTGCCAGCAGCCAAGTCCTAGCCAAAAACATTCAGTACTTC
TRBJ2-7 - - TRBV6-6 CASSYNPVSKYEQYF TGTGCCAGCAGTTACAATCCGGTGTCAAAGTACGAGCAGTACTTC
TRBJ2-2 TRBD2 once TRBV28 CASTTDSGRITGELFF TGTGCCAGCACCACGGATAGCGGGAGAATTACCGGGGAGCTGTTTTTT
TRBJ1-6 - - TRBV28 CASSFNGREDPSSYNSPLHF TGTGCCAGCAGTTTTAACGGCCGGGAGGACCCTTCCTCCTATAATTCACCCCTCCACTTT
TRBJ2-1 - - TRBV24-1 CATSDWGGLFF TGTGCCACCAGTGATTGGGGGGGGCTGTTCTTC